This T cell receptor (beta chain) was sequenced for a study of T cell responses to AZD1222 COVID-19 vaccine. Method: immunoSEQ multiplex PCR; TCRdb's copy keeps in-frame clones and lacks some. This repertoire shows around 130,000 clones, around 90% found once; its top ten account for approximately 2%. The sequencing used peripheral blood, collected 28 days after the second AZD1222 dose. The TCR was taken from an adult who received the AZD1222 COVID-19 vaccine.

CDR3 coding DNA: TGCGCCAGCAGCTTGTACAGGGGGTCTTCACCCCTCCACTTT. It is translated as CASSLYRGSSPLHF. This sequence joins TRBV5-1 and TRBJ1-6; the match to TRBD1 covers 8 bases. CDR3 length: 14 residues. V was pared by 1 base and J by 9 bases, with 3 bases of the junction left unmatched. Germline lookup yields CDR1 SGHRS and CDR2 YFSETQ.